These 4 T cell receptor beta chains originate from one sample sequenced in a study of cytomegalovirus exposure and HLA in healthy donors. The PCR was carried out with 60 Vbeta primers and 13 Jbeta primers. Clones were read by immunoSEQ multiplex PCR, and TCRdb kept only the in-frame ones, dropping some. The table includes fewer than 150,000 clones, 70% to 80% detected once. The sample taken for sequencing was PBMCs. The receptors derive from a man aged 25 to 40 in good health and CMV-seronegative.

The V call is TRBV28, the J call TRBJ1-2; TRBD1 matches at 9 bases. With V trimmed by 3 bases and J by 6 bases, 11 bases remained unmatched. Germline V CDR1 and CDR2: MDHEN, SYDVKM. This CDR3 has 16 amino acids. DNA for the CDR3: TGTGCCAGCAGTTTTGGGACAGGGCCTGGTTTGAATGGCTACACCTTC. This translates into CASSFGTGPGLNGYTF.

As regards this clone: One junction end disagrees with the germline gene, perhaps due to a read error. Different DNA sequences within this sample yield the same CDR3. V usage is TRBV6-5 and J usage is TRBJ2-5, with TRBD2 identical over 8 bases. Germline V CDR1 and CDR2: MNHEY, SVGAGI. The CDR3 has 15 amino acids. CDR3 loop: CASSYRAGGTQTQYF. The CDR3 bases are TGCGCCAGCAGTTACAGGGCGGGGGGCACGCAGACCCAGTACTTC.

This sequence joins TRBV5-1 and TRBJ2-7; 8 nucleotides match TRBD1. After removal of 3 bases from V and 5 bases from J, the junction contained 7 bases not matched to a gene. The CDR3 is made up of 14 amino acids. Germline V gene sequence: CDR1 SGHRS, CDR2 YFSETQ. The CDR3 DNA follows: TGCGCCAGCAGCTCATCAGGGGGCTTCCACGAGCAGTACTTC. Translating it yields CASSSSGGFHEQYF.

A few counts support this clone. This chain connects TRBV7-9 to TRBJ1-4; TRBD1 agrees at 7 bases. The junction had 6 bases not matched to a gene; V was cut back by 1 base and J by 13 bases. CDR3 length equals 13 residues. The germline V gene encodes CDR1 SEHNR and CDR2 FQNEAQ (reference sequence). DNA of the CDR3: TGTGCCAGCAGCTTAGAATCACAGGGGAGACTGTTTTTT. As protein: CASSLESQGRLFF.